This TCR beta chain comes out of a study of CD8+ T cells in alopecia areata. Background on the study: Patients given treatment had severity scored by the percentage of scalp area affected.

This clone occurred a few times. Following RNA extraction, reverse transcription yielded cDNA that acted as the sequencing template. Produced via immunoSEQ multiplex PCR; TCRdb's table is partial and in-frame only. The sample shows hundreds of thousands of clones, roughly 60% of them seen only once. Germline V lookup: CDR1 SEHNR, CDR2 FQNEAQ (reference sequence). The V segment lost 5 bases and the J segment 5 bases; nucleotides outside the gene matches: 5. CDR3 length equals 14 residues. Treatment described: oral pan-JAK inhibitor, 5-10 mg twice daily. The sequencing here drew on CD4+ T cells sorted from blood, taken at week 24, from a patient treated with tofacitinib. The rearrangement uses TRBV7-9 and TRBJ2-3; 9 positions match TRBD1. The TCR was taken from a human donor with alopecia areata. The CDR3 reads CASSRETGGDTQYF. Written as DNA, the CDR3 is TGTGCCAGCAGCCGAGAGACAGGGGGAGATACGCAGTATTTT.